The clone carrying this T cell receptor beta chain was detected ten times or more. The data originate from a study of T cells after yellow fever vaccination. Study-wide points: CD4 and CD8 compartments shared a small share of clonotypes. FACS-sorted repertoires could contain abundant clonotypes contaminating from the bulk population. Clones that expanded after primary vaccination mostly reappeared after the booster (roughly 96% CD4, around 87% CD8).

The CDR3 totals 19 residues. Germline lookup yields CDR1 SEHNR and CDR2 FQNEAQ (reference sequence). Trimming took 0 bases from V and 0 from J, leaving 15 bases between them. One entry per CDR3 protein results from TCRdb running MiXCR on the 5' RACE reads. In the table there are 4,000 to 5,000 distinct CDR3 sequences, around 8% of which are singletons. Sequences were derived from PBMCs, either bulk or a sorted T-cell subset (CD4+, CD8+, memory, or dextramer-sorted; not recorded which), sampled about 41 days after the first yellow fever vaccination. The sequence came from a young man who received the YFV17D yellow fever vaccine. This rearrangement joins TRBV7-9 to TRBJ1-6; no clear D gene. CDR3 coding DNA: TGTGCCAGCAGCTTAGCGGCCTTAGGACGGGGCTCCTATAATTCACCCCTCCACTTT. Translated, it gives CASSLAALGRGSYNSPLHF.